The 10 T cell receptor beta chains in this list originate from one sample, sequenced in a study of identifying expanded T cells in peripheral blood (dated by TCRdb to about 2019). Library method: the immunoSEQ multiplex PCR assay. Held by TCRdb, this immuneACCESS table contains in-frame sequences only and omits some clones. Under half of the omission traces to an unresolved V gene where checked; the cause of the rest is unknown. In this sample the table shows around 120,000 clones, 86% of which occur a single time. The top ten clonotypes cover less than 10% of the sample. The sequenced material came from blood. These receptors were collected from a person aged 18 to 75 in good health.

This clone was picked up one time. The chain carries TRBV6-5 and TRBJ1-1; D might be TRBD1 (5 bases). The CDR3 spans 14 residues. Germline values: CDR1 MNHEY, CDR2 SVGAGI. Deletions cut 6 bases from V and 2 bases from J, with 13 bases between. This CDR3 is CASSRPGHNTEAFF. CDR3 DNA: TGTGCCAGCAGCCGACCAGGACATAACACTGAAGCTTTCTTT.

J is TRBJ1-2 and V is TRBV18; D is unresolved. The CDR3 totals 13 residues. V was shortened by 0 bases and J by 6 bases, with 8 bases between the two germline ends. Germline-derived CDR1 and CDR2 are KGHSH and LQKENI. CDR3 in amino acids: CASSPPNPDGYTF. The DNA of the CDR3 is TGTGCCAGCTCACCACCGAACCCCGATGGCTACACCTTC.

The CDR3 nucleotides read TGTGCCAGCACCCTGGACGCAAACTATGGCTACACCTTC. Its protein product is CASTLDANYGYTF. This sequence joins TRBV6-5 and TRBJ1-2, with D hard to call. CDR1 is MNHEY, CDR2 SVGAGI, per germline. V shed 7 bases and J shed 2 bases, with 11 bases lying between them. The length of the CDR3 is 13 residues.

The genes are TRBV19 and TRBJ2-2; D uncertain. CDR1 is LNHDA and CDR2 is SQIVND in the germline V gene (reference sequence). The CDR3 has 15 residues. Trimming cost V 0 bases and J 7 bases, with 12 bases left between them. CDR3 sequence: CASSIEAGVGGELFF. The CDR3 bases are TGTGCCAGTAGTATAGAGGCAGGTGTTGGCGGGGAGCTGTTTTTT.

The chain has TRBV6-1 and TRBJ2-2, with 11 bases matching TRBD1. CDR3 size: 15 residues. With V trimmed by 8 bases and J by 4 bases, 6 bases remained unmatched. Germline CDR1 is MNHNS and CDR2 is SASEGT. The CDR3 coding sequence is TGTGCCAGCCATAGGGGGACAGGGGGCACCGGGGAGCTGTTTTTT. This encodes CASHRGTGGTGELFF.

The chain joins TRBV7-9 to TRBJ2-5; the D gene is possibly TRBD1 (5 bases). Germline V gene sequence: CDR1 SEHNR, CDR2 FQNEAQ (reference sequence). V lost 2 bases to trimming and J lost 1 base, with 8 bases between them. There are 14 residues in the CDR3. The CDR3 region is CASSLFTGQETQYF. In nucleotides, the CDR3 is TGTGCCAGCAGCTTATTCACAGGCCAAGAGACCCAGTACTTC.

The CDR3 region is CAIPVRSTEAFF. CDR3 DNA sequence: TGTGCCATCCCCGTACGTAGCACTGAAGCTTTCTTT. The rearrangement joins TRBV7-6 to TRBJ1-1; D is unresolved. Trimming pared 10 bases from V and 4 bases from J, leaving 13 bases between. Germline V gene sequence: CDR1 SGHVS, CDR2 FNYEAQ. The CDR3 runs 12 residues.

The chain carries TRBV29-1 and TRBJ2-4, with 11 bases lining up with TRBD2. The CDR3 runs 17 residues. CDR1 and CDR2 from the germline V gene are SQVTM and ANQGSEA. J lost 2 bases, V lost 1 base, and 7 bases had no gene match. The CDR3 protein is CSVEVAGGPGSKNIQYF. CDR3 DNA: TGCAGCGTTGAAGTAGCGGGAGGGCCAGGGTCCAAAAACATTCAGTACTTC.

This chain connects TRBV11-2 to TRBJ1-2; 8 nucleotides match TRBD1. The CDR3 covers 13 residues. V lost 9 bases and J lost 4; bases outside the gene matches: 7. Germline V gene sequence: CDR1 SGHAT, CDR2 FQNNGV. The CDR3 is CASHRTGSYGYTF. The CDR3 DNA reads TGTGCCAGTCATCGGACAGGGAGCTATGGCTACACCTTC.

This chain joins TRBV7-2 and TRBJ1-1; 7 bases agree with TRBD1. The CDR3 is made up of 14 amino acids. CDR1 is SGHTA, CDR2 FQGNSA, per germline. With V trimmed by 1 base and J by 8 bases, 7 bases remained unmatched. The CDR3 reads CASSLGQGFAEAFF. The CDR3 coding sequence is TGTGCCAGCAGCTTAGGACAGGGATTCGCCGAAGCTTTCTTT.